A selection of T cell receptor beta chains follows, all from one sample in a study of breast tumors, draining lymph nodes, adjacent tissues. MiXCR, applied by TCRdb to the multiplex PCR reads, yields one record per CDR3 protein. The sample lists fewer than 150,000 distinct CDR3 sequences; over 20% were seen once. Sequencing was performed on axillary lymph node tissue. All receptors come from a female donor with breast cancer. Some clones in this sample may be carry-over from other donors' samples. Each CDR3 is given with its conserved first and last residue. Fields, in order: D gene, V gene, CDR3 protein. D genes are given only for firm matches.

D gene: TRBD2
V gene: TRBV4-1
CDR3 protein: CASSQDRSGATTDTQYF

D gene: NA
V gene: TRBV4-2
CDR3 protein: CASSQRTGAYNEQFF

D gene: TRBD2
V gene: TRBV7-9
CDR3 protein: CASSSTSGDLGGTGELFF

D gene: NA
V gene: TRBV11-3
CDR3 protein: CASSLGGTDYEQYF

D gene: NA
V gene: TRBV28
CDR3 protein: CASRVQLGTYEQYF

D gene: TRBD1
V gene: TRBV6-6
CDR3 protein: CASSFYRDRGGTGANVLTF

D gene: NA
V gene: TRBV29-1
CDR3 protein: CSAHRSTDTQYF

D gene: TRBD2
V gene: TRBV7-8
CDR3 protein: CASSWPLAGGPNEQFF

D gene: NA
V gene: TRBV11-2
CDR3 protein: CASSSGQGGGRGPYEQYF

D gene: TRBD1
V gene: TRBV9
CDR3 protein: CVSSATGGREKLFF

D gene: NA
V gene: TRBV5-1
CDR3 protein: CASSLGRFDYEQFF

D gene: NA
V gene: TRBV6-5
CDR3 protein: CASSRQAISEQYF

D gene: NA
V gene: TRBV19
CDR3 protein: CASSITGSHTDTQYF

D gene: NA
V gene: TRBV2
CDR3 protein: CASSEMGTYSPLHF

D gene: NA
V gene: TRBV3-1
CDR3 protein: CASSQDGAGLGGYTF

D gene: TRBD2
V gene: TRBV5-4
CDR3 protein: CASSQGLAGALEQFF

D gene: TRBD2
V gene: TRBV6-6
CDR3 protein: CASCGTSGTPDTQYF

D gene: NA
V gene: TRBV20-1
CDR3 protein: CSASIPRLGEAFF

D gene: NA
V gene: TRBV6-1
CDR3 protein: CASSEVWTANQPQHF

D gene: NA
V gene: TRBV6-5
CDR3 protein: CASSYTTPRGPYEQYF

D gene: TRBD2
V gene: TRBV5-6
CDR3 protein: CASSLRLAASGQYF

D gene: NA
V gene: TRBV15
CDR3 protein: CATSRGGGNYEQYF

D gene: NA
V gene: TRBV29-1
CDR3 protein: CSVVVVDSNQPQHF

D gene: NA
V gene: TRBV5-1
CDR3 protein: CASSTGHGFRDEKLFF

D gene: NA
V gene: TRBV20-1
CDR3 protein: CSAQQENYGYTF

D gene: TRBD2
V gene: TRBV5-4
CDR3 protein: CASSFTGTSGREQYF

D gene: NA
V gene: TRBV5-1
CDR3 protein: CASSFDEYGYTF

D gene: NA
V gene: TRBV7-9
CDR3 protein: CASSLGRASYNEQFF

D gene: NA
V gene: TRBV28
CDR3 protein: CAGSTRVEQFF

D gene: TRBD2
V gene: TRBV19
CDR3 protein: CASRTGTSGRNEQFF

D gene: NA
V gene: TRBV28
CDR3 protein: CASSLGGNANEKLFF

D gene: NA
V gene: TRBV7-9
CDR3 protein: CASSLGGTGQETQYF

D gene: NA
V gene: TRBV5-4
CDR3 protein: CASSLGASNEKLFF

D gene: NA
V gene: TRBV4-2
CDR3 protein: CASSRQTNTDTQYF

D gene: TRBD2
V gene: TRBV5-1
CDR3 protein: CASRLRTSGRDYEQYF

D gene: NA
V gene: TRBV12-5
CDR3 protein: CASGLPRDIQQYF

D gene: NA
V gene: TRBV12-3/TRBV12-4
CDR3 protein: CASGVSGANVLTF

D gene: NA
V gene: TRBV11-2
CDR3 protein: CASSLTYNEQFF

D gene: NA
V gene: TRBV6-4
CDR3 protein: CASSVSLNQPQHF

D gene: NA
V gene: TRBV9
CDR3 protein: CASSVQATSTDTQYF

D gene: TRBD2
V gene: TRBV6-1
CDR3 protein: CASSEAGLAGIGGADTQYF